The sample holds a few counts of the clone carrying this T cell receptor beta chain. This sample was taken from a study of T cell changes during pregnancy in multiple sclerosis. V shed 4 bases, J shed 1 base, and the junction held 15 bases outside the gene matches. The CDR3 totals 20 residues. The germline CDR1 and CDR2 sequences are MNHEY and SMNVEV (reference sequence). Using immunoSEQ multiplex PCR, the repertoire was profiled, and TCRdb retains in-frame clones only, with some absent. The sample has approximately 80,000 clones, 94% seen once. This receptor was obtained from a female donor in good health, enrolled as a control in a pregnancy study. The material was peripheral blood, obtained in the second trimester of pregnancy. The rearrangement joins TRBV27 to TRBJ2-3, with 12 bases lining up with TRBD2. CDR3 amino acids: CASSSPSTSGSEVGTDTQYF. CDR3 bases: TGTGCCAGCAGTTCCCCCTCGACTAGCGGGAGTGAGGTGGGCACAGATACGCAGTATTTT.